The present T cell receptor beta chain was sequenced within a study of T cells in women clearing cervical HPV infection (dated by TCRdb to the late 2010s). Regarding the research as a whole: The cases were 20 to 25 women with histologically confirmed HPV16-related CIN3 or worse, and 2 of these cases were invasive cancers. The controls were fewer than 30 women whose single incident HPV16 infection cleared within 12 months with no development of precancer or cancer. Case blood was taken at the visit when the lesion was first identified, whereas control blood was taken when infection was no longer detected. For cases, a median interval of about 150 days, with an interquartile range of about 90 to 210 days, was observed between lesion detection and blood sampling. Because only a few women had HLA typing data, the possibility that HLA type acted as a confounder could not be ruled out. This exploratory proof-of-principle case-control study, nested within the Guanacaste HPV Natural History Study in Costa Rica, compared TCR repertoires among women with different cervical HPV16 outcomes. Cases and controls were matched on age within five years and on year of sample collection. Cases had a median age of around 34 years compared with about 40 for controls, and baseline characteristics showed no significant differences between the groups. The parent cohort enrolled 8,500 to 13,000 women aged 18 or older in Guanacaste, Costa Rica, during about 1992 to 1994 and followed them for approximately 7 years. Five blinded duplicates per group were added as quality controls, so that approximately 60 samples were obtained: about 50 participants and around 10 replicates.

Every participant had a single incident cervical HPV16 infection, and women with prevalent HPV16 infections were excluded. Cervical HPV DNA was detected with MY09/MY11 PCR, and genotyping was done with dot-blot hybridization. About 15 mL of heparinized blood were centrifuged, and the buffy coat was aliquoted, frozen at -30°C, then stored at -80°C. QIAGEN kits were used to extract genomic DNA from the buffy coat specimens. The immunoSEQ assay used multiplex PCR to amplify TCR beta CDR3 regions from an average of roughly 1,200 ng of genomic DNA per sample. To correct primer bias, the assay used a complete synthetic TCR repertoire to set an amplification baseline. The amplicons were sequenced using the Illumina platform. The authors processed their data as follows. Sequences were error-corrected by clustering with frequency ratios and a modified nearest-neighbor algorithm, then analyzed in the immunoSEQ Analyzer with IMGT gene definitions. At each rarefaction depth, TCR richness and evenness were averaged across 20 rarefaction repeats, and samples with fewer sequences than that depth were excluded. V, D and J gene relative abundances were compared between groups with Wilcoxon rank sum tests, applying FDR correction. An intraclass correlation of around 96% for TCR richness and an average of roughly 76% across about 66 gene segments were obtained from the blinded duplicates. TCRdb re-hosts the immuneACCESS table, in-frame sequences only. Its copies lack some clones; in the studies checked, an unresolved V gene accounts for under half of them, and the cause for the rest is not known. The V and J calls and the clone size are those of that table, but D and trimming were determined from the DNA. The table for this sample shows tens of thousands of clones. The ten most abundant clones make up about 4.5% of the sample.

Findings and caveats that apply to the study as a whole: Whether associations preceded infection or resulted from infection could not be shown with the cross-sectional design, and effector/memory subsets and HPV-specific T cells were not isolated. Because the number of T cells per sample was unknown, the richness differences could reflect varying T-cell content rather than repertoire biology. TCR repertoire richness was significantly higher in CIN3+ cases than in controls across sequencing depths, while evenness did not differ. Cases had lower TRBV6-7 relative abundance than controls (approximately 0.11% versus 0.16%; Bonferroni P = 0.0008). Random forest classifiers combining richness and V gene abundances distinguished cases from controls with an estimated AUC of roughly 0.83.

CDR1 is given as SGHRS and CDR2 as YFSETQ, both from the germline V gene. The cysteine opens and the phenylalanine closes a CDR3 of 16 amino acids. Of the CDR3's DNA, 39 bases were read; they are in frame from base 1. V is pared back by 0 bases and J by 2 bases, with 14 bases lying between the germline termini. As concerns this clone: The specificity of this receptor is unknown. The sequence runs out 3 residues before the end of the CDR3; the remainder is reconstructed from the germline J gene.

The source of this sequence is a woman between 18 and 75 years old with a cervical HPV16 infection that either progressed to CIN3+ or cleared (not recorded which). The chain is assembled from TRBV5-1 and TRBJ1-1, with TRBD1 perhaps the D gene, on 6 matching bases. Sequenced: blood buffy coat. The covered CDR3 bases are TGCGCCAGCAGCTTGGGGCCCCGGACAGACAACACTGAA. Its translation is CASSLGPRTDNTE. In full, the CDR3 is CASSLGPRTDNTEAFF.